This T cell receptor beta chain was sequenced in a study of cytomegalovirus exposure and HLA in healthy donors. As regards this clone: What it binds is unknown.

13 Jbeta primers and 60 Vbeta primers were used for the PCR. Clones were sequenced by immunoSEQ multiplex PCR, and TCRdb holds only the in-frame ones, with some missing. The sample has more than 150,000 clones, about four fifths seen once. V dropped 0 bases and J dropped 3; count of bases not matched to a gene: 6. There are 15 residues in the CDR3. Germline loops: CDR1 SGHRS, CDR2 YFSETQ. Study-wide results and limits: A later analysis showed that HLA-associated TCR beta chains had undergone more clonal expansion than equally common others. The study flagged fewer than 200 TCR beta chains as cytomegalovirus-associated.

The receptor's source is a girl aged 10 to 17 in good health and CMV-seropositive. This chain uses TRBV5-1 with TRBJ2-7; TRBD1 matches 7 bases. The specimen was PBMCs. CDR3 loop: CASSLGAGGFYEQYF. DNA of the CDR3: TGCGCCAGCAGCTTGGGGGCAGGGGGATTCTACGAGCAGTACTTC.